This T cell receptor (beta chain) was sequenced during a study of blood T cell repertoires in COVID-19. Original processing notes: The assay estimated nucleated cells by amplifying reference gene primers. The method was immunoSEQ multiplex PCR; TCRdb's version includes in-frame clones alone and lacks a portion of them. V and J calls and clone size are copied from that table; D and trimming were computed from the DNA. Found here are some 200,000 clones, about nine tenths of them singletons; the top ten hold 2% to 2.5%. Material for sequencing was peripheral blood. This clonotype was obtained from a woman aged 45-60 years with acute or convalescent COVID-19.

The CDR3 reads CASSPTGIREKLFF. The CDR3 DNA reads as TGTGCCAGCAGCCCGACAGGGATCCGAGAAAAACTGTTTTTT. The rearrangement joins TRBV7-8 to TRBJ1-4; 7 bases fit TRBD1. The CDR3 consists of 14 residues. The germline CDR1 and CDR2 sequences are SGHVS and FQNEAQ. Trimming removed 5 bases from V and 8 bases from J; junction bases left unmatched: 8.